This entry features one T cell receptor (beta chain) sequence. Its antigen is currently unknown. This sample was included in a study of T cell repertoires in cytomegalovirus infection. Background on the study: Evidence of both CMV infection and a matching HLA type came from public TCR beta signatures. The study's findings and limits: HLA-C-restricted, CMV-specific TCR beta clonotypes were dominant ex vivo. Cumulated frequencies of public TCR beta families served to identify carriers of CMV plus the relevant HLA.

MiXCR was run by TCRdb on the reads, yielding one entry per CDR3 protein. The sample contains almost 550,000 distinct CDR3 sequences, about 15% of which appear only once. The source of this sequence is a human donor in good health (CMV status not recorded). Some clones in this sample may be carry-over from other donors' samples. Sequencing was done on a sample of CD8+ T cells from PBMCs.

The DNA for the CDR3 is TGTGCCAGCAGCCCAGTTGGACAGGAGAAGTTCTTC. Its protein product is CASSPVGQEKFF. The J gene is TRBJ2-1, the V gene TRBV5-4; 7 nucleotides line up with TRBD1. Germline V CDR1 and CDR2: SGHNT, YYREEE (reference sequence). CDR3 length equals 12 residues. The J segment lost 14 bases and the V segment lost 4 bases, leaving 9 bases of the junction unmatched.